This TCR beta chain derives from a study of radiation and T cells in renal cell carcinoma. The study's findings and limits: No pretreatment tumor biopsies were available for baseline clonotypes.

Concerning this clone: As yet, its antigen is unknown.

Indicated time point: blood 4 weeks post-SBRT, at nephrectomy. Treatment meaning: 15 Gy SBRT to primary tumor, nephrectomy 4 weeks later. Clones were read by immunoSEQ multiplex PCR, and TCRdb kept only the in-frame ones, dropping some. The repertoire holds around 180,000 clones, with 88% as singletons. Source: blood, taken from a patient whose treatment included radiotherapy and nephrectomy. The origin of this receptor is a woman aged 45-59 years with renal cell carcinoma.

CDR3 bases: TGTGCCAGCAGTCAACAGACCCCCTATGGCTACACCTTC. Translation gives CASSQQTPYGYTF. This chain joins TRBV6-6 and TRBJ1-2, with no clear D. The CDR3 has 13 residues. V was clipped by 5 bases and J by 4 bases, with 11 bases between them. Germline CDR1 is MNHNY and CDR2 is SVGAGI (reference sequence).